Shown below are 15 T cell receptor beta chains from a single sample sequenced in a study of T cells in Graves' hyperthyroidism and ophthalmopathy. TCR beta CDR3 region amplification was performed from RNA transcripts. The HTBI set primed first-round TCR CDR3 RT-PCR. Using its own MiXCR run on the multiplex PCR reads, TCRdb lists one record per CDR3 protein. The sample includes over 650,000 distinct CDR3 sequences, 45% seen only once; the top ten take approximately 7.2%. Sequencing input: peripheral blood or thyroid tissue (not recorded which). The receptors derive from an adult man with Graves' disease, either hyperthyroidism or ophthalmopathy (not recorded which).

Comments on this clonotype: Sequence at one end of the junction differs from germline and may be a read error. The V call is TRBV25-1, the J call TRBJ2-6; D not certain. The length of the CDR3 is 11 residues. Germline CDR1 reads MGHDK; CDR2 reads SYGVNS. This chain's CDR3 is CASSEYGSEAF. CDR3 nucleotide sequence: TGTGCCAGCAGTGAATATGGATCTGAAGCTTTC. The full variable domain, completed using reference TRBV25-1 and TRBJ2-6, is EADIYQTPRYLVIGTGKKITLECSQTMGHDKMYWYQQDPGMELHLIHYSYGVNSTEKGDLSSESTVSRIRTEHFPLTLESARPSHTSQYLCASSEYGSEAFGAGSRLTVL.

V is TRBV11-2 and J is TRBJ1-2; 8 positions match TRBD1. Per germline, CDR1 SGHAT and CDR2 FQNNGV. This CDR3 comprises 14 residues. V lost 7 bases, J lost 8 bases, and 12 bases stayed unmatched. The CDR3 here is CASNVPGQGQGYTF. The CDR3 DNA reads as TGTGCCAGCAACGTCCCAGGACAGGGTCAAGGCTACACCTTC.

For this clonotype: In this CDR3 the conserved last residue, phenylalanine or tryptophan, is missing, so a read error is likely. This chain connects TRBV2 to TRBJ1-6; D ambiguous. This CDR3 has 14 residues. Germline CDR1 SNHLY, CDR2 FYNNEI. Deletions cut 6 bases from V and 7 bases from J, with 13 bases between. The CDR3 spells CASRILMGNSPLHL. CDR3 nucleotide sequence: TGTGCCAGCAGAATATTGATGGGAAATTCACCCCTCCACCTT.

This clonotype was observed a handful of times. The V call is TRBV6-1, the J call TRBJ1-2, with D unclear. CDR1 is MNHNS, CDR2 SASEGT, per germline. The CDR3 runs to 14 residues. V was pared by 5 bases and J by 4 bases, with 14 bases between. The CDR3 DNA reads TGTGCCAGCAGTTTCGTTCCTCTTTTCTATGGCTACACCTTC. Encoded protein: CASSFVPLFYGYTF.

This clonotype was seen at least ten times. This chain uses TRBV12-3 or TRBV12-4 with TRBJ1-4; D call uncertain. The V and J ends lost 3 bases and 11 bases respectively, with 10 bases between them. This CDR3 is built from 12 residues. The CDR3: CASSLYEEKLFF. The DNA of the CDR3 is TGTGCCAGCAGTTTGTACGAGGAGAAACTGTTTTTT.

The V and J genes are TRBV29-1 and TRBJ1-6; the D gene is possibly TRBD1 (6 bases). The CDR3 is made up of 15 amino acids. Trimming removed 8 bases at V and 0 bases at J, with 14 bases between. The germline V gene encodes CDR1 SQVTM and CDR2 ANQGSEA. The CDR3 DNA reads as TGCAGCATTCAGACAGGAAACTCCTATAATTCACCCCTCCACTTT. This translates into CSIQTGNSYNSPLHF.

About this clonotype itself: An end of the junction differs from the germline gene, which may be a read error. J is TRBJ1-6 and V is TRBV7-3; D may be TRBD1 (5 bases). In germline, CDR1 is SGHTA, CDR2 FQGTGA. This CDR3 contains 14 residues. The CDR3 DNA is TGCGCCAGCAGCCAAGAGGCGAGGGGTGGGAACCTCCACTTT. This sequence encodes CASSQEARGGNLHF.

The rearrangement uses TRBV19 and TRBJ1-6; 11 bases align to TRBD1. The CDR3 is 17 residues long. The germline gives CDR1 LNHDA, CDR2 SQIVND (reference sequence). The J segment lost 9 bases and the V segment lost 5 bases, leaving 12 bases of the junction unmatched. CDR3 sequence (DNA): TGTGCCAGTAGTCGAGGACAGGGGGCTATCGTTGGTTCACCCCTCCACTTT. It encodes CASSRGQGAIVGSPLHF.

This clonotype was seen repeatedly, ten times or more. This rearrangement joins TRBV25-1 to TRBJ2-5; 11 nucleotides align to TRBD1. The CDR3 extends over 17 amino acids. Unmatched junction bases numbered 11, after V lost 4 bases and J lost 4 bases. Germline V lookup: CDR1 MGHDK, CDR2 SYGVNS. CDR3 sequence (DNA): TGTGCCAGCAGTGTCGCCGGGACAGGGGGAATGCGAGAGACCCAGTACTTC. Translated, it gives CASSVAGTGGMRETQYF.

This clonotype has only a few counts. The rearrangement joins TRBV20-1 to TRBJ1-1; D may be TRBD1 (6 bases). The CDR3 runs 14 residues. Germline-derived CDR1 and CDR2 are DFQATT and SNEGSKA (reference sequence). The V and J ends lost 6 bases and 4 bases respectively, with 18 bases between them. CDR3 coding DNA: TGCAGTGCCAGTTCGTTGGACAGTTTCACTGAAGCTTTCTTT. Translated, it gives CSASSLDSFTEAFF.

The chain couples TRBV6-6 to TRBJ2-7, with no clear D. The V and J ends lost 0 bases and 2 bases respectively, with 11 bases between them. The CDR3 is 15 amino acids. Germline CDR1 and CDR2: MNHNY and SVGAGI (reference sequence). CDR3 sequence (DNA): TGTGCCAGCAGTTACTCGAGTTCCCAGGCCTACGAGCAGTACTTC. Protein sequence: CASSYSSSQAYEQYF.

This clonotype was counted only a few times. The chain joins TRBV7-9 to TRBJ1-5, with D perhaps TRBD1 (5 bases). Germline lookup yields CDR1 SEHNR and CDR2 FQNEAQ (reference sequence). Trimming removed 1 base from V and 0 bases from J, with 13 bases in between. This CDR3 contains 17 residues. CDR3 DNA sequence: TGTGCCAGCAGCTTAGTTATCGGGACGGGTAGCAATCAGCCCCAGCATTTT. This translates into CASSLVIGTGSNQPQHF.

This clonotype was detected a few times. This rearrangement joins TRBV2 to TRBJ1-5, with D uncertain. The CDR3 is 13 amino acids. Germline V gives CDR1 SNHLY, CDR2 FYNNEI. Trimming removed 11 bases from V and 0 bases from J, with 11 bases in between. Here the CDR3 reads CALGGDSNQPQHF. The CDR3 nucleotides are TGTGCCCTGGGTGGGGATAGCAATCAGCCCCAGCATTTT.

At least ten counts were recorded for this clonotype. The rearrangement links TRBV12-3 or TRBV12-4 to TRBJ1-2, with D tentatively TRBD1 (5 bases). Trimming removed 4 bases from V and 7 bases from J, with 13 bases in between. CDR3 length equals 13 residues. This CDR3 reads CASSSGTVLGYTF. The DNA for the CDR3 is TGTGCCAGCAGTTCTGGGACTGTCCTTGGCTACACCTTC.

In its sample, this clonotype was seen once. At one end, the junction sequence differs from germline, possibly due to a read error. The chain couples TRBV25-1 to TRBJ2-5, with D hard to call. Germline assignment: CDR1 MGHDK and CDR2 SYGVNS. The CDR3 runs to 14 residues. The CDR3 DNA reads as TGTGCCAGCGGAAAAGGGATTGACCACGAGACCCGGTACTTC. Translated, it gives CASGKGIDHETRYF.